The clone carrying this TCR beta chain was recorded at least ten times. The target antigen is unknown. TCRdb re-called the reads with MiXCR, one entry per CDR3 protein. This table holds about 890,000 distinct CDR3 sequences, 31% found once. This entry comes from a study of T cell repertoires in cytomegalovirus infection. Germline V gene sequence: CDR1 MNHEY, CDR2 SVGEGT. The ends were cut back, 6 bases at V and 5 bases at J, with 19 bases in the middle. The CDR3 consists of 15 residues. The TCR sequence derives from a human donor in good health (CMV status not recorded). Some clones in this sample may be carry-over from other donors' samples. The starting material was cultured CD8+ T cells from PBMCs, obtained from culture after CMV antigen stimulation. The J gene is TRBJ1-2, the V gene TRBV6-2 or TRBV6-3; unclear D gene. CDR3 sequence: CASSEKQTWHYGYTF. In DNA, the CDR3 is TGTGCCAGCAGCGAAAAGCAAACTTGGCATTATGGCTACACCTTC.